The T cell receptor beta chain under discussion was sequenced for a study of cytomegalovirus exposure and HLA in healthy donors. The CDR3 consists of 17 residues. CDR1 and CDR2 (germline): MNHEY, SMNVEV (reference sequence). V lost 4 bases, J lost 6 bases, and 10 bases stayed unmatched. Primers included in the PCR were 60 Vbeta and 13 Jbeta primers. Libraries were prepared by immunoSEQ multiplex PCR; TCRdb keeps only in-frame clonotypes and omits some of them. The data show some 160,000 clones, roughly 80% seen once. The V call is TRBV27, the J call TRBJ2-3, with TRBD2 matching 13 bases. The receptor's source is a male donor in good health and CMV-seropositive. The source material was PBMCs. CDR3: CASSSLILAGGTDTQYF. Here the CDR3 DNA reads TGTGCCAGCAGTTCCCTGATACTAGCGGGAGGGACCGATACGCAGTATTTT.